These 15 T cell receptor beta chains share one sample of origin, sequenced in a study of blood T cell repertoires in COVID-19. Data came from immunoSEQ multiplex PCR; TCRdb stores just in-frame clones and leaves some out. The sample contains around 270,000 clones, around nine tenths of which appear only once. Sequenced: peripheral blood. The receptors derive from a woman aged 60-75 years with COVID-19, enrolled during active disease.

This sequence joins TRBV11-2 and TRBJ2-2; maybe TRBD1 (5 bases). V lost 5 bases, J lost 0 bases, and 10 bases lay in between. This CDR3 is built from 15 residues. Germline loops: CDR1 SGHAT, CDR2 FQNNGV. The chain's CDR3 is CASSTRQTNTGELFF. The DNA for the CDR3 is TGTGCCAGCAGCACCCGACAGACGAACACCGGGGAGCTGTTTTTT.

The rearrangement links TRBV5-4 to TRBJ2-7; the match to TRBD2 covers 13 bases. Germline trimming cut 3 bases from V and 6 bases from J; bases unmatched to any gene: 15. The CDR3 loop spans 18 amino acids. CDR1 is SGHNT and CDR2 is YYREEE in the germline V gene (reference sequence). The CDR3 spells CASSSYPLGTSGMGEQYF. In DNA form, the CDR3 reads TGTGCCAGCAGCTCGTACCCTCTAGGGACTAGCGGGATGGGCGAGCAGTACTTC.

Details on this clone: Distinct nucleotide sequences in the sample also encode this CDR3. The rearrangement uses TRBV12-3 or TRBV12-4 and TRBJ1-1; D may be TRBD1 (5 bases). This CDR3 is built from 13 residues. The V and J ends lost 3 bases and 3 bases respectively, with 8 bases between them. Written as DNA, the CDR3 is TGTGCCAGCAGTTTCCGCAGGGACACTGAAGCTTTCTTT. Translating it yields CASSFRRDTEAFF.

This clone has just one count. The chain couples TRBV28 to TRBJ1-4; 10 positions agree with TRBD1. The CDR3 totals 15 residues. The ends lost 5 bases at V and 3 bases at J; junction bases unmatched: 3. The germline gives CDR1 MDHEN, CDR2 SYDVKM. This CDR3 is CASSTDRGPNEKLFF. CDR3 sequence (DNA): TGTGCCAGCAGTACTGACAGGGGGCCTAATGAAAAACTGTTTTTT.

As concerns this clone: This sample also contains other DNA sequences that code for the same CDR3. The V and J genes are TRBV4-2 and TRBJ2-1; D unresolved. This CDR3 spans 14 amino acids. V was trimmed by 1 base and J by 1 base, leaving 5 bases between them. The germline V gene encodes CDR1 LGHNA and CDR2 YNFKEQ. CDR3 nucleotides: TGTGCCAGCAGCCAAGGGAGTTCCTACAATGAGCAGTTCTTC. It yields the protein CASSQGSSYNEQFF.

In DNA, the CDR3 is TGTGCCAGCTCACCACAGCAAAAGAACACTGAAGCTTTCTTT. Amino acid sequence: CASSPQQKNTEAFF. The chain joins TRBV18 to TRBJ1-1; no reliable D call. The germline V gene has CDR1 KGHSH and CDR2 LQKENI. Deletions cut 1 base from V and 1 base from J, with 7 bases between. The CDR3 is 14 amino acids.

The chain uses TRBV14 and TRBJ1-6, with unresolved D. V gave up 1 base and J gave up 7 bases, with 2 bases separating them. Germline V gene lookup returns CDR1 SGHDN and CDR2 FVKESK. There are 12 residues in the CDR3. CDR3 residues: CASSQANSPLHF. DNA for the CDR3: TGTGCCAGCAGCCAAGCAAATTCACCCCTCCACTTT.

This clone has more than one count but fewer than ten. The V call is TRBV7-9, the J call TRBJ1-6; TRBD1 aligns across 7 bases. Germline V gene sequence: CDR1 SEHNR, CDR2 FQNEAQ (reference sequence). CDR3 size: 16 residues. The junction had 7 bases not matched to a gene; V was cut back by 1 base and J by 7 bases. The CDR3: CASSLGVGQQNSPLHF. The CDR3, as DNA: TGTGCCAGCAGCTTAGGTGTGGGACAGCAAAATTCACCCCTCCACTTT.

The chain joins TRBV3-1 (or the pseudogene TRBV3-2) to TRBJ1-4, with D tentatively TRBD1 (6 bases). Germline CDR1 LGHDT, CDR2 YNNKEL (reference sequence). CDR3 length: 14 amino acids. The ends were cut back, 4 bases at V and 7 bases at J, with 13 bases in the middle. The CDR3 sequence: CASSRAGDAEKLFF. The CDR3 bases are TGTGCCAGCAGCCGGGCAGGGGATGCTGAAAAACTGTTTTTT.

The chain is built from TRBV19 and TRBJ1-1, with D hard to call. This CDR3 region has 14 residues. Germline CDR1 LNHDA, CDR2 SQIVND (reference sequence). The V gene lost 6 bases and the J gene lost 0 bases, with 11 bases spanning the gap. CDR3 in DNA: TGTGCCAGTAGCTACAGCAAGGTGAACACTGAAGCTTTCTTT. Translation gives CASSYSKVNTEAFF.

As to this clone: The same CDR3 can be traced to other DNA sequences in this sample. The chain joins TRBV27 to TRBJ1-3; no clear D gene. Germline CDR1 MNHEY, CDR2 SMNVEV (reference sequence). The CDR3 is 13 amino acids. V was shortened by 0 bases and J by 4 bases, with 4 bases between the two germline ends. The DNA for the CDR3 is TGTGCCAGCAGTTTATCGAGGGGAAACACCATATATTTT. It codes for CASSLSRGNTIYF.

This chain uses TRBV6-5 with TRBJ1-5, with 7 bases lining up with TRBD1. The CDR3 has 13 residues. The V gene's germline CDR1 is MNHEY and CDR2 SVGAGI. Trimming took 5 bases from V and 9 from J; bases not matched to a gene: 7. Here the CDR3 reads CASSIGGERPQHF. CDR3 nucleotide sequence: TGTGCCAGCAGTATAGGGGGCGAACGGCCCCAGCATTTT.

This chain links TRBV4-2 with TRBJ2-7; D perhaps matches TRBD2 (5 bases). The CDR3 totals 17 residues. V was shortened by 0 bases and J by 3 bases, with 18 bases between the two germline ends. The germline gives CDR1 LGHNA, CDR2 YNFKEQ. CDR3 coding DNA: TGTGCCAGCAGCCAAGAGTCTGTATCGGACTCCCGCTACGAGCAGTACTTC. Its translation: CASSQESVSDSRYEQYF.

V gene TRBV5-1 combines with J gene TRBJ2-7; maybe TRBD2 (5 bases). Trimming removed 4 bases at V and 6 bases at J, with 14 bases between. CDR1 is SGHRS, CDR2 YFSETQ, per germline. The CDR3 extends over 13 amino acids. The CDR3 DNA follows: TGCGCCAGCAGCCCTATCGTGGGGAGCGAGCAGTACTTC. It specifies CASSPIVGSEQYF.

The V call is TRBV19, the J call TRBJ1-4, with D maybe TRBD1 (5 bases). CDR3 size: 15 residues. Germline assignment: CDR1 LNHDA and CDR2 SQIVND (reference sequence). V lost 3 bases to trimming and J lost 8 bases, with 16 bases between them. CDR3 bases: TGTGCCAGTAGTATTCAAGACAGCGGAGGGGAAAAACTGTTTTTT. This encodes CASSIQDSGGEKLFF.